This TCR beta chain was identified during a study of shared clonotypes between healthy human individuals. Remarks on this clone: Its target is unknown.

Study findings and constraints: Relative to memory subsets, naive subsets generally showed larger estimated richness.

TCRdb's copy holds only in-frame clones and misses some; the assay was immunoSEQ multiplex PCR. Of roughly 1,000,000 clones in the sample, 70% to 80% were seen once. Germline V gene sequence: CDR1 MDHEN, CDR2 SYDVKM. The CDR3 length is 13 residues. The ends were cut back, 7 bases at V and 4 bases at J, with 10 bases in the middle. The study enrolled healthy HIV-negative adults without recent acute infections or vaccinations as donors. The rearrangement uses TRBV28 and TRBJ1-4; D remains unclear. The sample taken for sequencing was memory CD4+ T cells from PBMCs. Described subset: CD45RA-negative fraction. This receptor was taken from a man aged 18 to 30 in good health. Some clones in this sample may be carry-over from other donors' samples. The CDR3 DNA is TGTGCCAGCACGCAGGCCCATAATGAAAAACTGTTTTTT. Its translation: CASTQAHNEKLFF. The whole variable domain, filled in from reference TRBV28 and TRBJ1-4, reads DVKVTQSSRYLVKRTGEKVFLECVQDMDHENMFWYRQDPGLGLRLIYFSYDVKMKEKGDIPEGYSVSREKKERFSLILESASTNQTSMYLCASTQAHNEKLFFGSGTQLSVL.